What follows is one TCR beta chain and its context. Its target is not known. These data are taken from a study of graft-versus-host responses after intestinal transplantation. The wider study: Induction using anti-thymocyte globulin, followed by tacrolimus and steroids for two to four years, was given to all recipients. General observations from the study: The presence of high graft-versus-host to host-versus-graft clonal ratios in allografts characterized patients with graft-donor T cell macrochimerism.

Data came from immunoSEQ multiplex PCR; TCRdb stores just in-frame clones and leaves some out. Among about 130,000 clones listed, around 90% were seen once. This sample comprised unstimulated CD4+ T cells sorted from spleen or lymph node cells, obtained before intestinal transplant. This TCR was sampled from a human donor who received an intestinal transplant.

CDR3 in DNA: TGTGCCAGCAGCTTACGGACAGGAGCTTCCAGCACAGATACGCAGTATTTT. Its protein product is CASSLRTGASSTDTQYF. V is TRBV7-6 and J is TRBJ2-3; 7 bases line up with TRBD1. V lost 2 bases, J lost 0 bases, and 8 bases stayed unmatched. CDR1 is SGHVS, CDR2 FNYEAQ, per germline. The CDR3 totals 17 residues.